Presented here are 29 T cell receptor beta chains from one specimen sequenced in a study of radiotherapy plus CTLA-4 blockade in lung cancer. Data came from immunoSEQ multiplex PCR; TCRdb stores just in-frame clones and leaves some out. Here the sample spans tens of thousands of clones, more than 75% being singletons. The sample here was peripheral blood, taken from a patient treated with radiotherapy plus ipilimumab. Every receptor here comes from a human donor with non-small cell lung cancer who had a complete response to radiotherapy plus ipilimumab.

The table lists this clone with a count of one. The chain's CDR3 is CASGPQGGNQPQHF. The CDR3 region has the DNA TGTGCTAGTGGCCCACAGGGTGGCAATCAGCCCCAGCATTTT. The V call is TRBV12-5, the J call TRBJ1-5, with TRBD1 as a possible D gene (6 bases). V dropped 6 bases and J dropped 2 bases, with 11 bases sitting between them. The CDR3 has 14 amino acids. Per germline, CDR1 LGHNT and CDR2 FRNRAP.

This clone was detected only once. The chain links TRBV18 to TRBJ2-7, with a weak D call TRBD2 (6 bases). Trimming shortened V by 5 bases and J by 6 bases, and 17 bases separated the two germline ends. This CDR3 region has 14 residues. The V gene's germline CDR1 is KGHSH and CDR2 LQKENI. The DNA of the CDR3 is TGTGCCAGCTCAGAAACCCGAAGCGGGCGCGAGCAGTACTTC. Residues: CASSETRSGREQYF.

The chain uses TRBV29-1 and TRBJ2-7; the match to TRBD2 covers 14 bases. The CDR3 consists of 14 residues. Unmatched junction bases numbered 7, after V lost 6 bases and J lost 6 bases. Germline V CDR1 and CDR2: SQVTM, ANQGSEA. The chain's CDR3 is CSVPGLAGEGEQYF. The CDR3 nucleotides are TGCAGCGTACCGGGACTAGCGGGGGAAGGCGAGCAGTACTTC.

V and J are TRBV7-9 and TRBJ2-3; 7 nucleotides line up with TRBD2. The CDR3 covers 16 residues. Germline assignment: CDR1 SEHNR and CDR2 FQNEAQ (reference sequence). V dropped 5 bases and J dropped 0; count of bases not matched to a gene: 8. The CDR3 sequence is CASSPSGRGSTDTQYF. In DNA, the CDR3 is TGTGCCAGCAGCCCCAGTGGGCGGGGGAGCACAGATACGCAGTATTTT.

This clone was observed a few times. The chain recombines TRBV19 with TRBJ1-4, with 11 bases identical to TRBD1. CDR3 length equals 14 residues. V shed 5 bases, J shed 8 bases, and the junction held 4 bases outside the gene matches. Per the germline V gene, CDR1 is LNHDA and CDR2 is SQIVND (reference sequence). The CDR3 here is CASSLGTGGEKLFF. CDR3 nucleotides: TGTGCCAGTAGTCTCGGGACAGGGGGGGAAAAACTGTTTTTT.

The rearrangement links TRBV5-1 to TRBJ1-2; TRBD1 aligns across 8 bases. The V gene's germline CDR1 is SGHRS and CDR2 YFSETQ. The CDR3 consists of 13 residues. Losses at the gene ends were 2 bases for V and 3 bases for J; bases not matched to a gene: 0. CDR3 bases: TGCGCCAGCAGCTTACAGGGGGACTATGGCTACACCTTC. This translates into CASSLQGDYGYTF.

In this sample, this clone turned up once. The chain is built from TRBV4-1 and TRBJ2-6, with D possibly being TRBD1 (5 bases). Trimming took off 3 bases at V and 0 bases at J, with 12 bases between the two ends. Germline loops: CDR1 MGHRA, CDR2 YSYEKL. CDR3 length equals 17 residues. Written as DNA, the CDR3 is TGCGCCAGCAGCCATTCCGAGACAGCCTCTGGGGCCAACGTCCTGACTTTC. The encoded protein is CASSHSETASGANVLTF.

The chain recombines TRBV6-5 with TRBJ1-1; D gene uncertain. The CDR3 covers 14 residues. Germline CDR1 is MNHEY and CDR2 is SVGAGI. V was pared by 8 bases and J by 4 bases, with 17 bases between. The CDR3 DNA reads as TGTGCCAGCGCTAGAGGGTCCGGGAGCACTGAAGCTTTCTTT. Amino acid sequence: CASARGSGSTEAFF.

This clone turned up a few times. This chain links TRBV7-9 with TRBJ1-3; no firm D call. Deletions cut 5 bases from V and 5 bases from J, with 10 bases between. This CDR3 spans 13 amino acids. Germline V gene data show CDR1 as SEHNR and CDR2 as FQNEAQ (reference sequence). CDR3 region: CASSPSQRNTIYF. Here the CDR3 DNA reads TGTGCCAGCAGCCCATCACAACGAAACACCATATATTTT.

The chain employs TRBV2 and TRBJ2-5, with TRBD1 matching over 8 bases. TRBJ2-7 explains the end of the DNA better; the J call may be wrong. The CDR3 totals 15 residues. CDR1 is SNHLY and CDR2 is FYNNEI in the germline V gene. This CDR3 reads CASTERAGGYYEQYF. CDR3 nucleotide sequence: TGTGCCAGCACCGAGAGGGCAGGGGGCTACTACGAGCAGTACTTC.

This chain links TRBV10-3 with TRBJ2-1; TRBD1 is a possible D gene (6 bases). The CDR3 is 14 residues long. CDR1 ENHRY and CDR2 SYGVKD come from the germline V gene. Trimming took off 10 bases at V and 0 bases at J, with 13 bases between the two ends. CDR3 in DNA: TGTGCCACCCACAGGGAACGCTCCTACAATGAGCAGTTCTTC. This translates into CATHRERSYNEQFF.

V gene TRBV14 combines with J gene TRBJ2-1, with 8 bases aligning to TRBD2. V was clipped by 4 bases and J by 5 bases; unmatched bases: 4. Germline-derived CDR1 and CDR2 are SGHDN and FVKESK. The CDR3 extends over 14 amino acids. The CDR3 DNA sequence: TGTGCCAGCAGCCCACCGGGACTAGACAATGAGCAGTTCTTC. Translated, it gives CASSPPGLDNEQFF.

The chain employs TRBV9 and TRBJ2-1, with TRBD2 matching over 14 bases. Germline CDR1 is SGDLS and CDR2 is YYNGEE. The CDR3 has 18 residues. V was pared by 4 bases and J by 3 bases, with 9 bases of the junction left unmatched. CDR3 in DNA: TGTGCCAGCAGCTCCCCGGGACTAGCGGGAGTCCGCTACAATGAGCAGTTCTTC. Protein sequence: CASSSPGLAGVRYNEQFF.

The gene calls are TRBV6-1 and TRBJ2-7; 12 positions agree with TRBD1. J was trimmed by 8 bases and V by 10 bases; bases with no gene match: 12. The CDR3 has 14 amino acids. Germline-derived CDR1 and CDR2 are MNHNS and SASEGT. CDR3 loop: CATKEPGQGAKQYV. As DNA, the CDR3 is TGTGCCACCAAGGAACCGGGACAGGGGGCTAAGCAGTACGTC.

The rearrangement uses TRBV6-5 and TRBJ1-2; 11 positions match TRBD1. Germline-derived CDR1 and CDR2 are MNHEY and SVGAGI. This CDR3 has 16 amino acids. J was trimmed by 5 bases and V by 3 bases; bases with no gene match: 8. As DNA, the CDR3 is TGTGCCAGCAGTTATGGGGACAGGGGGTCGGGATATGGCTACACCTTC. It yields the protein CASSYGDRGSGYGYTF.

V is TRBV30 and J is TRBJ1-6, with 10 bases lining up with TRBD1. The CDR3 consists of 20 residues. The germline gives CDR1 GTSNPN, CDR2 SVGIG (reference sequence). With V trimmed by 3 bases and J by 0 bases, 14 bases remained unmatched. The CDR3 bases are TGTGCCTGGAGGTTGGGACAGGGGCTTTTCCTGAGCTCCTATAATTCACCCCTCCACTTT. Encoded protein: CAWRLGQGLFLSSYNSPLHF.

The CDR3 DNA reads TGTGCCATCAGCCAAGGACAGAAATACGAGCAGTACTTC. Translating gives CAISQGQKYEQYF. The gene calls are TRBV10-3 and TRBJ2-7; TRBD1 might be the D (6 bases). Germline V lookup: CDR1 ENHRY, CDR2 SYGVKD. CDR3 size: 13 residues. The V end was cut by 6 bases, the J end by 4 bases, with 13 bases between.

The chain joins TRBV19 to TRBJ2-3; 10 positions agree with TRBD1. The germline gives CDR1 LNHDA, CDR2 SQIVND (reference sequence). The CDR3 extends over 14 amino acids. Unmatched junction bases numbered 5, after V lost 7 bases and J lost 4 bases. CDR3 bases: TGTGCCAGTACTTCCGGGACAGGGGCAGATACGCAGTATTTT. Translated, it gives CASTSGTGADTQYF.

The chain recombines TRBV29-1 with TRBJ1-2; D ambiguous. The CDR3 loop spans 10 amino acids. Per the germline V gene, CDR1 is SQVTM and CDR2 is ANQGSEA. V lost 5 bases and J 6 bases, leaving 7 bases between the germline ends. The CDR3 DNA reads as TGCAGCGTTTCCCCGGATGGCTACACCTTC. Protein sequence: CSVSPDGYTF. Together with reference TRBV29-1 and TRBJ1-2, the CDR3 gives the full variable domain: SAVISQKPSRDICQRGTSLTIQCQVDSQVTMMFWYRQQPGQSLTLIATANQGSEATYESGFVIDKFPISRPNLTFSTLTVSNMSPEDSSIYLCSVSPDGYTFGSGTRLTVV.

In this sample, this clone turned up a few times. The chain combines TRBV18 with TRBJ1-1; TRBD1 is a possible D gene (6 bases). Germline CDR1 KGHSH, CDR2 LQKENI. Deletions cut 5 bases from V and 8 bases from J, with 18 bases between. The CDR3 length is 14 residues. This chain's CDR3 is CASSTLRQVEEAFF. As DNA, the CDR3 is TGTGCCAGCTCAACCCTAAGACAGGTCGAAGAAGCTTTCTTT.

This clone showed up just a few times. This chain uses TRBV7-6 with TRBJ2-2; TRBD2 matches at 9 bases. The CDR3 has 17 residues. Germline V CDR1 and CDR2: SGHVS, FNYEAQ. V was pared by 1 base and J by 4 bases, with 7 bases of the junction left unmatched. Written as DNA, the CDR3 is TGTGCCAGCAGCTTAGATGTAGCGGGGGCCGCCACCGGGGAGCTGTTTTTT. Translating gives CASSLDVAGAATGELFF.

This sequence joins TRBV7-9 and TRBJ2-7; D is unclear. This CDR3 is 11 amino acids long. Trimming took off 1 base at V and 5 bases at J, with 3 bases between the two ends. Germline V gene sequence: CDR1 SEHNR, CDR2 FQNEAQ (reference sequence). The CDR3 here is CASSLVNEQYF. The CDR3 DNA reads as TGTGCCAGCAGCTTAGTAAACGAGCAGTACTTC.

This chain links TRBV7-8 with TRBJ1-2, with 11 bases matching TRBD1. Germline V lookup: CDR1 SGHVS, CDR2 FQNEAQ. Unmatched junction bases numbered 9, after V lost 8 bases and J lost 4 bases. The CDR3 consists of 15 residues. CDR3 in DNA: TGTGCCAGCGGGGTGGACAGGGGGCGCTTCTATGGCTACACCTTC. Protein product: CASGVDRGRFYGYTF.

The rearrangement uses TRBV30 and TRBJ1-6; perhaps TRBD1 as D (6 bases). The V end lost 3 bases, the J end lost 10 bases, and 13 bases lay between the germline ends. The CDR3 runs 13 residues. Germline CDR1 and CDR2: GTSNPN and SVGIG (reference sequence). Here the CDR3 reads CAWSTQGESPLHF. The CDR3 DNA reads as TGTGCCTGGAGCACACAGGGTGAATCACCCCTCCACTTT.

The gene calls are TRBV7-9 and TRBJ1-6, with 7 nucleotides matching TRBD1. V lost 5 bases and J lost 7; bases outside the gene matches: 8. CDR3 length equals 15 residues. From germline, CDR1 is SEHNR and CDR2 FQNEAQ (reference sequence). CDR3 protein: CASSPPGTANSPLHF. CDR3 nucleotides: TGTGCCAGCAGCCCACCAGGGACAGCCAATTCACCCCTCCACTTT. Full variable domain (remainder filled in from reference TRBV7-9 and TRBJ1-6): DTGVSQNPRHKITKRGQNVTFRCDPISEHNRLYWYRQTLGQGPEFLTYFQNEAQLEKSRLLSDRFSAERPKGSFSTLEIQRTEQGDSAMYLCASSPPGTANSPLHFGNGTRLTVT.

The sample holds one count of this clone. The CDR3 loop is CSAVRSGQGRETQYF. The CDR3 bases are TGCAGCGCTGTTCGCTCGGGACAGGGGAGGGAGACCCAGTACTTC. This chain links TRBV29-1 with TRBJ2-5; 10 bases match TRBD1. V lost 7 bases to trimming and J lost 5 bases; unmatched junction nucleotides: 13. From germline, CDR1 is SQVTM and CDR2 ANQGSEA. CDR3 length: 15 amino acids.

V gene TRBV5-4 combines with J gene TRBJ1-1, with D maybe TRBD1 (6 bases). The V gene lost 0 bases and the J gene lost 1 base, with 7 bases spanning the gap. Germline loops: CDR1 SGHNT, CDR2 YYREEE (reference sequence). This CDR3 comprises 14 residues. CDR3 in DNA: TGTGCCAGCAGCTTGGGACAGGAGAACACTGAAGCTTTCTTT. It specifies CASSLGQENTEAFF.

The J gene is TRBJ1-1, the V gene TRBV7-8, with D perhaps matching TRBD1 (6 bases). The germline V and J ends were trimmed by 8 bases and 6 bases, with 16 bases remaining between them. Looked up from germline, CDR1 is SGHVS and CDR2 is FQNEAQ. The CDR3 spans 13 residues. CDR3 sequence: CASARDKEAEAFF. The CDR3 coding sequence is TGTGCCAGCGCGAGGGACAAGGAGGCTGAAGCTTTCTTT.

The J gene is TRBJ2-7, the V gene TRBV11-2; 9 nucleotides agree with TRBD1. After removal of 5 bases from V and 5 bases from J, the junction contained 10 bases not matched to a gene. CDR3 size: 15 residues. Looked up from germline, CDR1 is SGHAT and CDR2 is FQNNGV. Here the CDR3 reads CASSRSNRGLNEQYF. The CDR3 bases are TGTGCCAGCAGCCGCTCTAACAGGGGGCTGAACGAGCAGTACTTC. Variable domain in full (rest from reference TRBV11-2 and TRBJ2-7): EAGVAQSPRYKIIEKRQSVAFWCNPISGHATLYWYQQILGQGPKLLIQFQNNGVVDDSQLPKDRFSAERLKGVDSTLKIQPAKLEDSAVYLCASSRSNRGLNEQYFGPGTRLTVT.